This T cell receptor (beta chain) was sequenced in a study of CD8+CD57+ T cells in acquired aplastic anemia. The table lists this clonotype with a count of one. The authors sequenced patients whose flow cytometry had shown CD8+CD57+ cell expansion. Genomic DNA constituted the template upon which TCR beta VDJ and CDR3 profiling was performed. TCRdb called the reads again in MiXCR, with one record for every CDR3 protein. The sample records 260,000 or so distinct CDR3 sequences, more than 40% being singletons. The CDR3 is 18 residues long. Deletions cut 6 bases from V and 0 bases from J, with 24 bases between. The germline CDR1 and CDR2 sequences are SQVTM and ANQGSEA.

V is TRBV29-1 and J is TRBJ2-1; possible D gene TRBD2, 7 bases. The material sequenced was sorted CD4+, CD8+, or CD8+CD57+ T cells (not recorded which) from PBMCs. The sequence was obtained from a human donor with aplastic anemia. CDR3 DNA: TGCAGCGTACCGAACCCTATTCGGGCGGGGGCCTCCTACAATGAGCAGTTCTTC. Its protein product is CSVPNPIRAGASYNEQFF.